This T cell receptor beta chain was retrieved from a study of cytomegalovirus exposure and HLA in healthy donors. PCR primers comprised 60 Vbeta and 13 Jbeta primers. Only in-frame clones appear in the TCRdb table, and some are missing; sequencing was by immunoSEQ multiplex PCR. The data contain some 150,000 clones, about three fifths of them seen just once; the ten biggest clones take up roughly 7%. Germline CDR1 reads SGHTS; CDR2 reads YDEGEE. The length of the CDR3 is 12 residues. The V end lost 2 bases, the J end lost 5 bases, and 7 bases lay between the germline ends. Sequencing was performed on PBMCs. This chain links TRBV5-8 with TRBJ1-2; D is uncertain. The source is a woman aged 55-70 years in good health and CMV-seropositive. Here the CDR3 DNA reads TGTGCCAGCAGCTTAAACAGATATGGCTACACCTTC. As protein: CASSLNRYGYTF.